Sequencing of this T cell receptor beta chain was carried out in a study of T cell repertoires in cytomegalovirus infection (dated by TCRdb to the late 2010s). Some background on the complete study: Donor HLA type was relevant to the analysis, as public TCR beta signatures indicated carriage of CMV infection together with the matching HLA type. What the authors observed across the whole study: In both this cohort and an independent cohort of under 450 donors, the cumulative frequency of public TCR beta family members distinguished carriers of CMV infection plus the relevant HLA type. In the ex vivo response, HLA-C-restricted CMV-specific TCR beta clonotypes were dominant, and in two of eight donors the single most frequent clonotype came from this HLA-C-restricted group.

Remarks on this clonotype: The target of this receptor is not known. Per-nucleotide qualities are absent, and no much larger clonotype sits a single base away.

Sequencer: Illumina HiSeq 1500. TCRdb's own reprocessing of the public reads used fastp at Q25 and MiXCR and kept productive beta chains. Each entry is one CDR3 protein sequence, shown with its most common DNA and genes. The sample table records about 230,000 distinct CDR3 sequences; 20% to 25% of these occur just once. The ten largest account for 15% to 20% of the sample. Including cysteine and phenylalanine, the CDR3 has 16 amino acids. The kept DNA is CDR3 alone, 48 bases in frame from the first base. Via the germline V gene, CDR1 is SGHVS and CDR2 FQNEAQ. V is pruned by 0 bases and J by 4 bases, leaving 7 bases of the junction without a gene match.

The material sequenced was CD8+ T cells from PBMCs. The clonotype comes from a human donor in good health (CMV status not recorded). Some clones in this sample may be carry-over from other donors' samples. The rearrangement combines TRBV7-8 with TRBJ1-1; 8 middle bases align to TRBD1. The CDR3 protein sequence reads: CASSLAQGQGGTEAFF. Here is the DNA: TGTGCCAGCAGCTTAGCCCAAGGACAGGGTGGCACTGAAGCTTTCTTT.